The 5 T cell receptor beta chains given below trace back to one sample, sequenced in a study of T-cell memory formation after mild COVID-19. TCRdb analysed the 5' RACE reads with MiXCR anew, one entry per CDR3 protein. The sample has more than 350,000 distinct CDR3 sequences, around 20% seen once. The sequenced sample was PBMCs or a T cell subset sorted from them (not recorded which). The origin of the receptors is an adult woman who had mild COVID-19 (a few samples of this study predate the infection). Cell type and time point are not known.

This clonotype was seen just once. The chain recombines TRBV29-1 with TRBJ1-1; no definite D call. Germline-derived CDR1 and CDR2 are SQVTM and ANQGSEA. Trimming took 8 bases from V and 7 from J, leaving 14 bases between them. The CDR3 is made up of 11 amino acids. CDR3 in amino acids: CSLWDQGEAFF. CDR3 in DNA: TGCAGCCTGTGGGATCAAGGTGAAGCTTTCTTT.

This clonotype was seen a handful of times. The chain is built from TRBV5-1 and TRBJ2-5; D tentatively reads TRBD1 or TRBD2 (6 bases each). Trimming removed 1 base from V and 0 bases from J, with 10 bases in between. CDR1 is SGHRS, CDR2 YFSETQ, per germline. The CDR3 spans 15 residues. The CDR3, as DNA: TGCGCCAGCAGCTTGACCGGGGGCTACCAAGAGACCCAGTACTTC. It specifies CASSLTGGYQETQYF.

This clonotype appeared a few times. The chain combines TRBV5-1 with TRBJ2-3; 7 bases line up with TRBD2. The length of the CDR3 is 14 residues. V lost 0 bases to trimming and J lost 7 bases; unmatched junction nucleotides: 5. Germline CDR1 reads SGHRS; CDR2 reads YFSETQ. The CDR3, as DNA: TGCGCCAGCAGCTTGGGCGGCGGGAGTAATACGCAGTATTTT. It specifies CASSLGGGSNTQYF.

This clonotype has only a few counts. This chain connects TRBV15 to TRBJ2-5; D perhaps matches TRBD1 (5 bases). Germline CDR1 LNHNV, CDR2 YYDKDF (reference sequence). V was pared by 5 bases and J by 2 bases, with 12 bases between. The CDR3 is 14 amino acids. For the CDR3, the DNA is TGTGCCACCAGCGTAAGACAGATTCAAGAGACCCAGTACTTC. Its protein product is CATSVRQIQETQYF.

This chain connects TRBV30 to TRBJ2-7, with D possibly matching TRBD1 (5 bases). The CDR3 contains 13 residues. Germline V gives CDR1 GTSNPN, CDR2 SVGIG (reference sequence). Between the trimmed V and J ends, which lost 4 bases and 0 bases, there was a span of 10 bases. As DNA, the CDR3 is TGTGCCTGGACTGACAGTATCTCCTACGAGCAGTACTTC. This encodes CAWTDSISYEQYF.